The T cell receptor (beta chain) under discussion was sequenced for a study of blood T cell repertoires in COVID-19. For the study at large: Acute and convalescent COVID-19 samples came from the United States, Italy and Spain. Sources were T cells, B-cell-depleted T cells, or PBMCs; the material itself was cDNA or gDNA.

This CDR3 is built from 12 residues. Looked up from germline, CDR1 is MGHRA and CDR2 is YSYEKL. V was cut by 5 bases and J by 1 base, with 5 bases left in between. As processed by the authors: Quantification of nucleated cells was approximated via reference gene primer amplification. Sequenced by immunoSEQ multiplex PCR; TCRdb stores in-frame clones only, minus some. The V and J calls and clone size come from that table; D and trimming were worked out from the DNA. In the table there are approximately 94,000 clones, roughly 87% of which are singletons. The sample taken for sequencing was peripheral blood. This rearrangement joins TRBV4-1 to TRBJ1-1; D not certain. The clonotype comes from a man younger than 40 in a cohort sampled during active COVID-19. The chain's CDR3 is CASSNRNTEAFF. The CDR3 DNA follows: TGCGCCAGCAGCAACAGGAACACTGAAGCTTTCTTT.